Described below is a single TCR beta chain sequence and its context. Antigen: not known. In every patient, relapse followed autologous stem cell transplantation, while exposure to brentuximab vedotin differed. Clones were sequenced by immunoSEQ multiplex PCR, and TCRdb holds only the in-frame ones, with some missing. Of roughly 150,000 clones listed, about 78% were seen once; the top ten hold roughly 8.4%. This sample stems from a study of PD-1 blockade in classical Hodgkin lymphoma. Overall study results and limits: Later analyses included only patients treated at least 1 year post-ASCT.

The CDR3 has 14 amino acids. Germline V gene sequence: CDR1 MNHNS, CDR2 SASEGT. With V trimmed by 4 bases and J by 4 bases, 4 bases remained unmatched. The J gene is TRBJ2-1, the V gene TRBV6-1; 7 nucleotides align to TRBD1. The input for sequencing was peripheral blood mononuclear cells (PBMCs), taken before the second cycle of nivolumab. The sequence was obtained from a human donor with classical Hodgkin lymphoma. CDR3 DNA sequence: TGTGCCAGCAGTGGGGTGGACAGGTACAATGAGCAGTTCTTC. This translates into CASSGVDRYNEQFF.